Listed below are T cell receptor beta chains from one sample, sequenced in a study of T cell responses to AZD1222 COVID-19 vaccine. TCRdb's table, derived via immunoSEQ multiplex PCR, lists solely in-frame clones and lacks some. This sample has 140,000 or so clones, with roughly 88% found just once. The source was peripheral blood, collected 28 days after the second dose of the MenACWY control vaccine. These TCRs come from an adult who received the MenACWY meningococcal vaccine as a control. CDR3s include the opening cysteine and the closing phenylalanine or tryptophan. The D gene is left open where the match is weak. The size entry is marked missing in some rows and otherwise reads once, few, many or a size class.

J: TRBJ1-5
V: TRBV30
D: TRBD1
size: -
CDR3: CAWTRQGARQPQHF
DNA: TGTGCCTGGACCAGACAGGGGGCTCGTCAGCCCCAGCATTTT

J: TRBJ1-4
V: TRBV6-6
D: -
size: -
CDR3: CASSSPTGGEKLFF
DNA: TGTGCCAGCAGTTCCCCCACAGGCGGGGAAAAACTGTTTTTT

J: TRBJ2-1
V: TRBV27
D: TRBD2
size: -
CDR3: CASKGLAGLVEQFF
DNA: TGTGCCAGCAAGGGACTAGCGGGATTGGTTGAGCAGTTCTTC

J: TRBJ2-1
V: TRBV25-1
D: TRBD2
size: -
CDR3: CASSATPGLAPQFF
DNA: TGTGCCAGCAGTGCTACTCCGGGACTAGCGCCGCAGTTCTTC

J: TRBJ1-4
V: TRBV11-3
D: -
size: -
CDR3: CASSAGGVREKLFF
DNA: TGTGCCAGCAGCGCAGGAGGGGTGAGGGAAAAACTGTTTTTT

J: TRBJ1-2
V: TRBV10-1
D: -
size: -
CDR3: CAGRKCQGLNGYTF
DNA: TGCGCCGGCCGAAAATGTCAGGGGTTAAATGGCTACACCTTC

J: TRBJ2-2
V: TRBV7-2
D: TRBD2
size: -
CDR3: CASSLLGLKNTGELFF
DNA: TGTGCCAGCAGCCTCTTGGGACTAAAGAACACCGGGGAGCTGTTTTTT

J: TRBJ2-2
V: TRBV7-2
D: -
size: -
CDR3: CASSLGGQNTGELFF
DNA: TGTGCCAGCAGCTTAGGAGGGCAAAACACCGGGGAGCTGTTTTTT

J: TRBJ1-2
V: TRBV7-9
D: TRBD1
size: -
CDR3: CASSPATGQFPHYGYTF
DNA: TGTGCCAGCAGCCCCGCAACGGGACAGTTTCCTCACTATGGCTACACCTTC

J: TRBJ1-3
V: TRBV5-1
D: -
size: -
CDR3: CASSLPGNTIYF
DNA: TGCGCCAGCAGCCTCCCCGGCAACACCATATATTTT

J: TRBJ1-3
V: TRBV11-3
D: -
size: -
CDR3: CASSLGTGNTIYF
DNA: TGTGCCAGCAGCTTGGGAACTGGAAACACCATATATTTT

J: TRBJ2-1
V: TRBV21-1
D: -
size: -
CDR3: CASSRTVPGQFF
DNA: TGTGCCAGCAGCAGGACAGTGCCTGGGCAGTTCTTC

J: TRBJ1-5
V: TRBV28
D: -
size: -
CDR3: CASSLNSNQPQHF
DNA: TGTGCCAGCAGTTTAAATAGCAATCAGCCCCAGCATTTT

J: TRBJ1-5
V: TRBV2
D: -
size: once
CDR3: CASSDRSGANQPQHF
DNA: TGTGCCAGCAGTGACAGGTCGGGTGCCAATCAGCCCCAGCATTTT

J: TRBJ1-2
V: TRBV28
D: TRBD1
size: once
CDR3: CASSSAGQGADGYTF
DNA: TGTGCCAGCAGTTCTGCGGGACAGGGGGCGGACGGCTACACCTTC

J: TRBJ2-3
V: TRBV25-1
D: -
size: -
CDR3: CASSEPAHTDTQYF
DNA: TGTGCCAGCAGTGAACCGGCGCACACAGATACGCAGTATTTT

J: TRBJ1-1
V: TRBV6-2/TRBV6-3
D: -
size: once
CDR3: CASSYLRNEDTEAFF
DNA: TGTGCCAGCAGTTACCTGCGGAACGAGGACACTGAAGCTTTCTTT

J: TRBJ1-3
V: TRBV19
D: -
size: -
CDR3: CASSISETQNPGNTIYF
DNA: TGTGCCAGTAGTATCAGCGAGACCCAAAACCCTGGAAACACCATATATTTT

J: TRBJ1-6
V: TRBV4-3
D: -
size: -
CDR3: CASSQERSGGGHSPLHF
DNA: TGCGCCAGCAGCCAGGAAAGATCTGGGGGAGGGCATTCACCCCTCCACTTT

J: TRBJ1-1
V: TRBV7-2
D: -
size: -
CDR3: CASSFQRNTEAFF
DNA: TGTGCCAGCAGCTTTCAGAGAAACACTGAAGCTTTCTTT

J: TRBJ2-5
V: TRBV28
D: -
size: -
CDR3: CASSPGGGRETQYF
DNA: TGTGCCAGCAGTCCCGGAGGGGGGCGAGAGACCCAGTACTTC

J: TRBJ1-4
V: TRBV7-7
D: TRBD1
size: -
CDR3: CASSPGGGITTNEKLFF
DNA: TGTGCTAGCAGCCCAGGGGGCGGGATTACAACTAATGAAAAACTGTTTTTT

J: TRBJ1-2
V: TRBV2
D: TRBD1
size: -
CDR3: CASSRSTGTGYGYTF
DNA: TGTGCCAGCAGCCGTTCGACAGGGACTGGCTATGGCTACACCTTC